The rows below give T cell receptor beta chains drawn from one sample of a study of shared clonotypes between healthy human individuals. Using immunoSEQ multiplex PCR, the repertoire was profiled, and TCRdb retains in-frame clones only, with some absent. Here the sample spans roughly 2 million clones, approximately 94% being singletons. The sequenced sample consisted of naive CD4+ T cells sorted from blood. Source of these receptors: a man aged 18 to 30 in good health. Both conserved end residues are part of each CDR3. A D gene is named only where the DNA matches it firmly. Clone sizes are given selectively: once, few, many, or a class where the clone is expanded.

d_gene,abundance,j_gene,v_gene,CDR3aa,CDR3nt
TRBD2,-,TRBJ2-1,TRBV9,CASSEGPQRENEQFF,TGTGCCAGCAGCGAGGGCCCCCAGCGGGAAAATGAGCAGTTCTTC
-,-,TRBJ1-6,TRBV7-6,CASSFTPGSYNSPLHF,TGTGCCAGCAGCTTCACCCCAGGGTCCTATAATTCACCCCTCCACTTT
TRBD1,-,TRBJ2-7,TRBV6-4,CASSDGGQGYHEQYF,TGTGCCAGCAGTGACGGGGGACAGGGGTACCACGAGCAGTACTTC
-,-,TRBJ2-1,TRBV4-2,CASSQDLGGSYNEQFF,TGTGCCAGCAGCCAAGATTTGGGGGGCTCCTACAATGAGCAGTTCTTC
-,-,TRBJ1-1,TRBV30,CAWRDARDTEAFF,TGTGCCTGGAGAGACGCAAGGGACACTGAAGCTTTCTTT
-,-,TRBJ2-5,TRBV5-4,CASSGRGSVQETQYF,TGTGCCAGCAGCGGGCGAGGGTCGGTACAAGAGACCCAGTACTTC
-,-,TRBJ2-3,TRBV5-1,CASSQRKTDTQYF,TGCGCCAGCAGTCAGCGGAAGACAGATACGCAGTATTTT
-,-,TRBJ2-3,TRBV4-1,CASSQDGAGAPTDTQYF,TGCGCCAGCAGCCAAGACGGAGCGGGTGCCCCCACAGATACGCAGTATTTT
TRBD1,-,TRBJ1-2,TRBV5-1,CASSSPTGGYGYTF,TGCGCCAGCAGCTCCCCGACAGGGGGCTATGGCTACACCTTC
-,-,TRBJ1-2,TRBV6-1,CASIGSFNYGYTF,TGTGCCAGCATCGGCAGCTTTAACTATGGCTACACCTTC
-,-,TRBJ1-2,TRBV7-9,CASSLEKGRTFGYTF,TGTGCCAGCAGCTTGGAAAAGGGACGGACGTTTGGCTACACCTTC
-,once,TRBJ2-3,TRBV29-1,CSVVSDTQYF,TGCAGCGTTGTTTCCGATACGCAGTATTTT
TRBD2,-,TRBJ2-3,TRBV4-2,CASSQDRLAGGPDTQYF,TGTGCCAGCAGCCAAGATCGACTAGCGGGGGGCCCGGATACGCAGTATTTT
-,-,TRBJ2-6,TRBV7-2,CASSLAGPGANVLTF,TGTGCCAGCAGCTTAGCGGGGCCGGGGGCCAACGTCCTGACTTTC
-,-,TRBJ2-7,TRBV7-9,CASSPNIYEQYF,TGTGCCAGCAGCCCAAATATCTACGAGCAGTACTTC
-,few,TRBJ1-2,TRBV6-5,CASRGRRGYTF,TGTGCCAGCAGGGGGCGGAGGGGCTACACCTTC
-,-,TRBJ2-1,TRBV11-2,CASSWSPVDAPALVNEQFF,TGTGCCAGCAGCTGGTCCCCTGTTGATGCGCCGGCGTTGGTCAATGAGCAGTTCTTC
-,-,TRBJ2-7,TRBV7-9,CASSRGSGVQKGEQYF,TGTGCCAGCAGCCGCGGCTCCGGGGTCCAAAAAGGCGAGCAGTACTTC
-,-,TRBJ1-2,TRBV19,CARGPGGENSNYGYTF,TGTGCCAGAGGCCCTGGGGGGGAGAACTCTAACTATGGCTACACCTTC
-,-,TRBJ1-2,TRBV5-4,CASSKPEQAYGYTF,TGTGCCAGCAGCAAACCGGAACAGGCCTATGGCTACACCTTC
-,-,TRBJ2-1,TRBV9,CASSAGYNEQFF,TGTGCCAGCAGCGCGGGCTACAATGAGCAGTTCTTC
TRBD1,once,TRBJ2-2,TRBV5-4,CASTGTGGPTNTGELFF,TGTGCCAGCACCGGGACAGGGGGCCCTACGAACACCGGGGAGCTGTTTTTT
-,-,TRBJ2-2,TRBV21-1,CASSNERDVTGELFF,TGTGCCAGCAGCAATGAGCGGGATGTCACCGGGGAGCTGTTTTTT
-,once,TRBJ2-5,TRBV6-5,CASSYSGGLGETQYF,TGTGCCAGCAGTTACTCTGGCGGCCTCGGGGAGACCCAGTACTTC
-,-,TRBJ1-1,TRBV9,CASSLTGNTEAFF,TGTGCCAGCAGCCTGACAGGAAACACTGAAGCTTTCTTT
-,-,TRBJ1-1,TRBV2,CASSHPGDEAFF,TGTGCCAGCTCCCACCCCGGGGATGAAGCTTTCTTT
-,-,TRBJ1-2,TRBV11-2,CASSLETGRSYGYTF,TGTGCCAGCAGCTTAGAAACCGGACGGAGCTATGGCTACACCTTC
-,-,TRBJ2-7,TRBV6-6,CASSYSSFAEQYF,TGTGCCAGCAGTTACTCCTCATTTGCCGAGCAGTACTTC